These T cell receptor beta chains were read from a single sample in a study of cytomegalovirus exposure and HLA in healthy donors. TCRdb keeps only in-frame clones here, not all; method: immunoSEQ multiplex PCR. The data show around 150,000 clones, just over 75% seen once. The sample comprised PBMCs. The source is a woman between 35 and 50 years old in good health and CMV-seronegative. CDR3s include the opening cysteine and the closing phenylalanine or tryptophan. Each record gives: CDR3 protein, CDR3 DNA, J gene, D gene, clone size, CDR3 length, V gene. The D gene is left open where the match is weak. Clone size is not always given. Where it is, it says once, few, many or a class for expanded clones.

CASSPSGGTSYEQYF | TGTGCCAGCAGCCCGTCGGGCGGGACTTCCTACGAGCAGTACTTC | TRBJ2-7 | . | once | 15 | TRBV7-9
CASSRTTGPNEKLFF | TGCGCCAGCAGCAGAACGACAGGCCCAAATGAAAAACTGTTTTTT | TRBJ1-4 | . | . | 15 | TRBV5-1
CASSLDRDTEAFF | TGTGCCAGCAGCTTGGACAGGGACACTGAAGCTTTCTTT | TRBJ1-1 | TRBD1 | . | 13 | TRBV6-5
CAISVGQADTEAFF | TGTGCCATCAGTGTGGGACAGGCGGACACTGAAGCTTTCTTT | TRBJ1-1 | TRBD1 | few | 14 | TRBV10-3
CASRPTGSGGYF | TGTGCCAGCAGACCGACGGGCTCAGGAGGGTATTTT | TRBJ2-3 | . | . | 12 | TRBV6-5
CASSSPGYTNEKLFF | TGTGCCAGCAGTTCCCCAGGGTACACTAATGAAAAACTGTTTTTT | TRBJ1-4 | . | . | 15 | TRBV28
CASSHPGQGSDSPLHF | TGTGCCAGCAGCCACCCGGGACAGGGGAGTGATTCACCCCTCCACTTT | TRBJ1-6 | TRBD1 | few | 16 | TRBV5-4
CASGREGAQYF | TGTGCTAGTGGGAGAGAGGGGGCCCAGTACTTC | TRBJ2-5 | . | . | 11 | TRBV12-5
CASSLGTGSYEQYF | TGTGCCAGCAGCCTAGGGACAGGGTCATACGAGCAGTACTTC | TRBJ2-7 | TRBD1 | . | 14 | TRBV11-3
CASSLALGGEQFF | TGCGCCAGCAGCTTGGCCCTTGGCGGTGAGCAGTTCTTC | TRBJ2-1 | . | . | 13 | TRBV5-1
CASKEQISGDEQYF | TGTGCCAGCAAGGAACAGATTTCAGGGGACGAGCAGTACTTC | TRBJ2-7 | . | . | 14 | TRBV6-1
CSARGGPGQFF | TGCAGTGCTAGGGGAGGGCCAGGGCAGTTCTTC | TRBJ2-1 | TRBD2 | . | 11 | TRBV20-1
CASSQDWGAGEQFF | TGTGCCAGCAGCCAAGATTGGGGAGCAGGTGAGCAGTTCTTC | TRBJ2-1 | . | . | 14 | TRBV4-2
CASSILAGAREQFF | TGTGCCAGTAGTATATTAGCGGGAGCAAGAGAGCAGTTCTTC | TRBJ2-1 | TRBD2 | . | 14 | TRBV19
CAILTPSGNTIYF | TGTGCCATTCTAACCCCTTCTGGAAACACCATATATTTT | TRBJ1-3 | . | . | 13 | TRBV6-1
CASSLIAGMNERLFF | TGCGCCAGCAGCTTGATCGCAGGGATGAATGAAAGACTGTTTTTT | TRBJ1-4 | . | . | 15 | TRBV5-1
CASSLEGTEGGYTF | TGCGCCAGCAGCTTGGAGGGGACGGAGGGTGGCTACACCTTC | TRBJ1-2 | . | . | 14 | TRBV5-1
CARSPKAGTDYEQYF | TGTGCCAGAAGCCCGAAGGCCGGGACAGATTACGAGCAGTACTTC | TRBJ2-7 | . | . | 15 | TRBV7-5
CASKSEGAYNEQFF | TGTGCCAGCAAGAGTGAGGGGGCGTACAATGAGCAGTTCTTC | TRBJ2-1 | TRBD1 | . | 14 | TRBV2
CASSALHAGQGGTGELFF | TGTGCCAGCAGCGCACTACACGCCGGGCAGGGGGGCACCGGGGAGCTGTTTTTT | TRBJ2-2 | . | . | 18 | TRBV21-1
CAWSVSYNQPQHF | TGTGCCTGGAGTGTCTCCTACAATCAGCCCCAGCATTTT | TRBJ1-5 | . | once | 13 | TRBV30
CASSPSQGASYGYTF | TGTGCCAGCAGCCCCTCACAGGGGGCGTCCTATGGCTACACCTTC | TRBJ1-2 | TRBD1 | once | 15 | TRBV27
CAISEGLAGEPTYNEQFF | TGTGCCATCAGTGAGGGACTAGCGGGCGAACCCACCTACAATGAGCAGTTCTTC | TRBJ2-1 | TRBD2 | . | 18 | TRBV10-3
CASSSPGQGSFTDTQYF | TGTGCCAGCAGCTCGCCGGGACAGGGGTCTTTCACAGATACGCAGTATTTT | TRBJ2-3 | TRBD1 | . | 17 | TRBV7-9
CASSIGSSGNGYEQYF | TGTGCCAGTAGTATAGGGTCTAGCGGGAATGGCTACGAGCAGTACTTC | TRBJ2-7 | TRBD2 | . | 16 | TRBV19
CASSRNFRDREAFF | TGTGCCAGCAGCCGAAATTTCCGGGACAGAGAAGCTTTCTTT | TRBJ1-1 | TRBD1 | . | 14 | TRBV7-2
CASSSIGSGRADNEQFF | TGTGCCAGCAGTTCCATCGGTAGCGGGAGGGCCGACAATGAGCAGTTCTTC | TRBJ2-1 | TRBD2 | once | 17 | TRBV28
CASKQGAGSSYEQYF | TGTGCCAGTAAACAGGGGGCCGGATCCTCCTACGAGCAGTACTTC | TRBJ2-7 | TRBD1 | . | 15 | TRBV2
CASFPGLGTDTQYF | TGTGCCAGTTTCCCGGGACTGGGGACAGATACGCAGTATTTT | TRBJ2-3 | . | . | 14 | TRBV2
CASSKEGTSTYEQYF | TGCGCCAGCAGTAAGGAAGGGACATCAACCTACGAGCAGTACTTC | TRBJ2-7 | . | . | 15 | TRBV5-1
CASSSLGGRGPYEQYF | TGTGCCAGCAGCTCCTTAGGCGGGAGGGGTCCTTACGAGCAGTACTTC | TRBJ2-7 | TRBD2 | . | 16 | TRBV11-2
CASSGSGTVSSGANVLTF | TGTGCCAGCTCAGGGTCCGGGACAGTCAGCTCTGGGGCCAACGTCCTGACTTTC | TRBJ2-6 | TRBD1 | . | 18 | TRBV18
CASVPGTLGANVLTF | TGTGCCAGCGTCCCCGGGACTCTTGGGGCCAACGTCCTGACTTTC | TRBJ2-6 | . | . | 15 | TRBV28
CASSYRQQGRDGYTF | TGTGCCAGCAGTTACCGACAACAGGGAAGGGATGGCTACACCTTC | TRBJ1-2 | . | few | 15 | TRBV6-6
CAITRDSSYEQYF | TGTGCCATCACTCGGGACTCCTCCTACGAGCAGTACTTC | TRBJ2-7 | . | . | 13 | TRBV10-3
CASSEAPGFGTDTQYF | TGTGCCAGCAGTGAAGCGCCAGGGTTCGGCACAGATACGCAGTATTTT | TRBJ2-3 | . | . | 16 | TRBV6-1
CASSLGQGRKPGELFF | TGTGCCAGCAGCCTTGGACAGGGACGGAAACCCGGGGAGCTGTTTTTT | TRBJ2-2 | TRBD1 | once | 16 | TRBV7-9
CSVALLSNTEAFF | TGCAGCGTTGCCCTCTTATCGAACACTGAAGCTTTCTTT | TRBJ1-1 | . | . | 13 | TRBV29-1
CASSESGGTQTFTWYNEQFF | TGTGCCAGCAGTGAATCGGGCGGGACTCAAACTTTTACGTGGTACAATGAGCAGTTCTTC | TRBJ2-1 | . | once | 20 | TRBV6-1
CASSSGLNSYEQYF | TGTGCCAGCAGCTCGGGACTAAACTCCTACGAGCAGTACTTC | TRBJ2-7 | TRBD2 | . | 14 | TRBV5-6
CASSERARRRNF | TGCGCCAGCAGTGAGAGGGCGAGAAGGAGGAACTTC | TRBJ2-7 | . | few | 12 | TRBV10-1
CASSPDRGNEQYF | TGTGCCAGCAGCCCCGACAGGGGGAACGAGCAGTACTTC | TRBJ2-7 | TRBD1 | few | 13 | TRBV13
CAWRRLAGEADTQYF | TGTGCCTGGAGGCGACTAGCGGGAGAGGCTGATACGCAGTATTTT | TRBJ2-3 | TRBD2 | . | 15 | TRBV30
CASSGAEGSNEQFF | TGTGCCAGTAGTGGCGCGGAGGGAAGCAATGAGCAGTTCTTC | TRBJ2-1 | . | . | 14 | TRBV19
CASSRGTSGSMGETQYF | TGTGCCAGCAGCCGAGGGACTAGCGGGAGCATGGGGGAGACCCAGTACTTC | TRBJ2-5 | TRBD2 | . | 17 | TRBV7-9
CASSFAGEYTGELFF | TGTGCCAGCAGCTTCGCGGGAGAGTACACCGGGGAGCTGTTTTTT | TRBJ2-2 | TRBD2 | . | 15 | TRBV5-6
CASSLFRTARNTEAFF | TGTGCCAGCAGTTTATTTAGGACAGCGCGGAACACTGAAGCTTTCTTT | TRBJ1-1 | . | . | 16 | TRBV27
CASSRVGGNWDTEAFF | TGCGCCAGCAGCCGGGTGGGGGGGAACTGGGACACTGAAGCTTTCTTT | TRBJ1-1 | . | . | 16 | TRBV5-1
CASSPGTGTEAFF | TGCGCCAGCAGCCCGGGGACAGGGACTGAAGCTTTCTTT | TRBJ1-1 | TRBD1 | . | 13 | TRBV5-1
CASSVGTGQGADIQYF | TGTGCCAGCAGCGTAGGGACGGGACAGGGGGCAGACATTCAGTACTTC | TRBJ2-4 | TRBD1 | . | 16 | TRBV9
CAWSAGRGVNNQPQHF | TGTGCCTGGAGTGCGGGCCGGGGGGTAAACAATCAGCCCCAGCATTTT | TRBJ1-5 | . | . | 16 | TRBV30
CASSVLGAYEQYF | TGTGCCAGTAGTGTTCTAGGGGCCTACGAGCAGTACTTC | TRBJ2-7 | . | . | 13 | TRBV19
CASSHGTGGERADTQYF | TGTGCCAGCAGCCATGGGACAGGGGGCGAGAGGGCAGATACGCAGTATTTT | TRBJ2-3 | TRBD1 | . | 17 | TRBV28
CASSPVRNRDYEQYF | TGTGCCAGTAGTCCGGTTCGGAACAGGGACTACGAGCAGTACTTC | TRBJ2-7 | . | . | 15 | TRBV19
CASSFTTGPWPQHF | TGCGCCAGCAGCTTTACGACAGGCCCATGGCCCCAGCATTTT | TRBJ1-5 | . | . | 14 | TRBV5-1